This T cell receptor (beta chain) derives from a study of beta chain features in type 1 diabetes. CDR1 is MGHRA, CDR2 YSYEKL, per germline. The CDR3 is 15 residues long. The V gene lost 0 bases and the J gene lost 1 base, with 7 bases spanning the gap. In this sample, this clone turned up a few times. Other DNA sequences within the sample encode an identical CDR3. Sorting with CD45RO/CCR7/CD25/CD127/CD95/CD27 yielded naive, central memory, regulatory and stem-like memory CD4+ cells. Expressed TCRB transcripts were sequenced because the isolated RNA had all been reverse transcribed beforehand. This table comes from immunoSEQ multiplex PCR, and its TCRdb copy is limited to in-frame clones, with some not included. The sample yields some 250,000 clones, 25% to 30% seen once.

The rearrangement uses TRBV4-1 and TRBJ1-5; the D is unclear. What was sequenced was central memory CD4+ T cells from blood. This TCR was sampled from a man aged 25 to 45 in good health. In DNA, the CDR3 is TGCGCCAGCAGCCAAGATTCGAACAGCAATCAGCCCCAGCATTTT. This encodes CASSQDSNSNQPQHF.